Shown below are 13 T cell receptor beta chains from a single sample sequenced in a study of T cell changes during pregnancy in multiple sclerosis (dated by TCRdb to the late 2010s). Receptor libraries were prepared by the immunoSEQ multiplex PCR assay. The immuneACCESS repertoire file appears here via TCRdb, limited to in-frame rearrangements. These files lack a portion of the clones; in checked studies, under half of the deficit traces to unresolved V genes, and the cause of the others is not known. The sample records approximately 100,000 clones, roughly nine tenths of which are singletons. 1% to 1.5% of the sample is in the top ten clones. Material: peripheral blood, obtained in the second trimester of pregnancy. The receptors stem from a female donor with multiple sclerosis, enrolled in a pregnancy study.

This chain uses TRBV6-5 with TRBJ2-3, with D perhaps TRBD1 (5 bases). The ends were cut back, 0 bases at V and 3 bases at J, with 10 bases in the middle. The CDR3 totals 15 residues. The germline V gene encodes CDR1 MNHEY and CDR2 SVGAGI. CDR3 protein: CASSYSLGATDTQYF. CDR3 sequence (DNA): TGTGCCAGCAGTTACTCTCTTGGGGCAACAGATACGCAGTATTTT.

The chain uses TRBV5-1 and TRBJ2-2; TRBD1 matches 7 bases. Germline V gene lookup returns CDR1 SGHRS and CDR2 YFSETQ. With V trimmed by 0 bases and J by 13 bases, 9 bases remained unmatched. The length of the CDR3 is 14 residues. CDR3 in DNA: TGCGCCAGCAGCTTGGGGACAGGCGATCGAGTGCTGTTTTTT. Translated, it gives CASSLGTGDRVLFF.

The chain links TRBV19 to TRBJ2-7; tentatively, D is TRBD2 (5 bases). Germline V CDR1 and CDR2: LNHDA, SQIVND (reference sequence). This CDR3 comprises 14 residues. The V end was cut by 2 bases, the J end by 1 base, with 9 bases between. CDR3: CASSIRGRSYEQYF. The CDR3 DNA follows: TGTGCCAGTAGTATAAGAGGGCGGTCCTACGAGCAGTACTTC.

The chain uses TRBV25-1 and TRBJ2-3, with 15 bases matching TRBD2. CDR1 and CDR2 from the germline V gene are MGHDK and SYGVNS. The CDR3 extends over 16 amino acids. V trimming: 3 bases; J trimming: 4 bases; junction bases outside the gene matches: 2. As DNA, the CDR3 is TGTGCCAGCAGTGATCGGACTAGCGGGAGGGCAGATACGCAGTATTTT. It yields the protein CASSDRTSGRADTQYF.

The chain couples TRBV5-1 to TRBJ2-5, with 9 positions matching TRBD1. Per the germline V gene, CDR1 is SGHRS and CDR2 is YFSETQ. The ends lost 3 bases at V and 2 bases at J; junction bases unmatched: 5. The CDR3 spans 15 residues. CDR3 DNA sequence: TGCGCCAGCAGCTGGGGGGGGACAGGGCAAGAGACCCAGTACTTC. It specifies CASSWGGTGQETQYF.

This clone was seen more than once but under ten times. The chain combines TRBV28 with TRBJ1-3; TRBD1 is a possible D gene (6 bases). The CDR3 runs to 17 residues. The germline V gene encodes CDR1 MDHEN and CDR2 SYDVKM. With 2 bases removed from V and 2 bases from J, the gap between germline ends came to 16 bases. CDR3 sequence reads: CASSLGGGTAPGNTIYF. CDR3 bases: TGTGCCAGCAGTTTAGGGGGGGGCACAGCCCCTGGAAACACCATATATTTT.

This chain uses TRBV6-1 with TRBJ1-1; D might be TRBD1 (6 bases). The V end was cut by 2 bases, the J end by 3 bases, with 7 bases between. The CDR3 spans 13 residues. Germline V gene data show CDR1 as MNHNS and CDR2 as SASEGT. The CDR3 protein is CASSEHRDTEAFF. The DNA for the CDR3 is TGTGCCAGCAGTGAACACAGGGACACTGAAGCTTTCTTT.

V usage is TRBV19 and J usage is TRBJ1-5; no clear D. Deletions cut 2 bases from V and 0 bases from J, with 14 bases between. The CDR3 is 17 residues long. Germline V gives CDR1 LNHDA, CDR2 SQIVND (reference sequence). In DNA, the CDR3 is TGTGCCAGTAGTATAACCCGAGGCGTTTATAGCAATCAGCCCCAGCATTTT. Amino acids: CASSITRGVYSNQPQHF. Using reference TRBV19 and TRBJ1-5 for the parts outside the CDR3, the full variable domain is DGGITQSPKYLFRKEGQNVTLSCEQNLNHDAMYWYRQDPGQGLRLIYYSQIVNDFQKGDIAEGYSVSREKKESFPLTVTSAQKNPTAFYLCASSITRGVYSNQPQHFGDGTRLSIL.

J is TRBJ2-7 and V is TRBV5-8, with TRBD1 identical over 10 bases. The CDR3 extends over 17 amino acids. CDR1 is SGHTS and CDR2 is YDEGEE in the germline V gene. V shed 5 bases and J 4 bases; nucleotides not matched to a gene: 15. This CDR3 is CASRRGEKGQGFYEQYF. For the CDR3, the DNA is TGTGCCAGCAGACGTGGGGAGAAGGGACAGGGGTTTTACGAGCAGTACTTC.

The CDR3 sequence: CASSPRTHGHTEAFF. CDR3 DNA sequence: TGTGCCAGCAGCCCCAGGACTCATGGGCACACTGAAGCTTTCTTT. The chain combines TRBV11-2 with TRBJ1-1, with D unresolved. The CDR3 extends over 15 amino acids. The germline V gene has CDR1 SGHAT and CDR2 FQNNGV. The V and J ends lost 5 bases and 3 bases respectively, with 16 bases between them.

This chain joins TRBV5-6 and TRBJ1-1; D unresolved. Germline V gene lookup returns CDR1 SGHDT and CDR2 YYEEEE. Trimming took 1 base from V and 0 from J, leaving 4 bases between them. The CDR3 is 13 residues long. The CDR3 DNA reads as TGTGCCAGCAGCTTGCCGGTGAACACTGAAGCTTTCTTT. Protein sequence: CASSLPVNTEAFF.

This clone was seen only once. The chain has TRBV11-2 and TRBJ1-5, with 10 nucleotides matching TRBD1. The CDR3 has 17 residues. The V and J ends lost 5 bases and 0 bases, in that order; junction bases with no gene match: 7. Per germline, CDR1 SGHAT and CDR2 FQNNGV. The CDR3, as DNA: TGTGCCAGCAGCACGACAGGGGGCAGATATAGCAATCAGCCCCAGCATTTT. Encoded protein: CASSTTGGRYSNQPQHF. Combining the CDR3 with reference TRBV11-2 and TRBJ1-5 gives the whole variable domain EAGVAQSPRYKIIEKRQSVAFWCNPISGHATLYWYQQILGQGPKLLIQFQNNGVVDDSQLPKDRFSAERLKGVDSTLKIQPAKLEDSAVYLCASSTTGGRYSNQPQHFGDGTRLSIL.

This clone was picked up one time. The genes are TRBV9 and TRBJ2-3, with 7 bases aligning to TRBD2. V trimming: 0 bases; J trimming: 6 bases; junction bases outside the gene matches: 4. CDR3 size: 14 residues. CDR1 and CDR2 from the germline V gene are SGDLS and YYNGEE. The CDR3 loop reads CASSVDGRSDTQYF. The CDR3 bases are TGTGCCAGCAGCGTAGACGGGAGGTCGGATACGCAGTATTTT. The entire variable domain, with the rest obtained from reference TRBV9 and TRBJ2-3, is as follows: DSGVTQTPKHLITATGQRVTLRCSPRSGDLSVYWYQQSLDQGLQFLIQYYNGEERAKGNILERFSAQQFPDLHSELNLSSLELGDSALYFCASSVDGRSDTQYFGPGTRLTVL.